Listed below are T cell receptor beta chains from one sample, sequenced in a study of the immune and genomic landscape of osteosarcoma. TCRdb's copy holds only in-frame clones and misses some; the assay was immunoSEQ multiplex PCR. The table has approximately 810 clones, 67% seen once; the top ten hold around 32%. Sequenced material: primary tumor tissue from the humerus. The receptors derive from a woman aged 65 to 85 with osteosarcoma. Each CDR3 is given with its conserved first and last residue. Each record gives: V gene, D gene, CDR3 length, clone size, J gene, CDR3 protein, CDR3 DNA. D genes are given only for firm matches. Clone size is stated in some rows and not others, as once, few, many or a class when expanded.

v_gene: TRBV5-1
d_gene: .
len: 15
abundance: few
j_gene: TRBJ2-6
CDR3aa: CASTQGFSGANVLTF
CDR3nt: TGCGCCAGCACGCAGGGGTTTTCTGGGGCCAACGTCCTGACTTTC

v_gene: TRBV6-9
d_gene: .
len: 15
abundance: .
j_gene: TRBJ2-2
CDR3aa: CASSDASTNTGELFF
CDR3nt: TGTGCCAGCAGTGATGCATCCACGAACACCGGGGAGCTGTTTTTT

v_gene: TRBV4-1
d_gene: TRBD2
len: 17
abundance: .
j_gene: TRBJ2-3
CDR3aa: CASSQVASGGTTDTQYF
CDR3nt: TGCGCCAGCAGCCAAGTGGCCAGCGGGGGGACCACAGATACGCAGTATTTT

v_gene: TRBV6-1
d_gene: TRBD1
len: 15
abundance: .
j_gene: TRBJ2-3
CDR3aa: CASGTGTGSGDTQYF
CDR3nt: TGTGCCAGCGGAACCGGGACAGGGTCTGGAGATACGCAGTATTTT

v_gene: TRBV19
d_gene: .
len: 13
abundance: .
j_gene: TRBJ2-1
CDR3aa: CASSRGARNEQFF
CDR3nt: TGTGCCAGTAGTAGGGGGGCCCGCAATGAGCAGTTCTTC

v_gene: TRBV4-3
d_gene: .
len: 14
abundance: once
j_gene: TRBJ1-4
CDR3aa: CASSLDRNFEKLFF
CDR3nt: TGCGCCAGCAGCCTCGACAGGAACTTTGAAAAACTGTTTTTT

v_gene: TRBV19
d_gene: .
len: 12
abundance: .
j_gene: TRBJ2-3
CDR3aa: CASSWASDTQYF
CDR3nt: TGTGCCAGTAGTTGGGCATCAGATACGCAGTATTTT

v_gene: TRBV14
d_gene: .
len: 15
abundance: .
j_gene: TRBJ2-1
CDR3aa: CASSQDNRRLNEQFF
CDR3nt: TGTGCCAGCAGCCAAGATAACCGGCGTCTCAATGAGCAGTTCTTC

v_gene: TRBV4-1
d_gene: .
len: 15
abundance: .
j_gene: TRBJ2-3
CDR3aa: CASSRGGGDTDAQYF
CDR3nt: TGCGCCAGCAGCCGGGGGGGCGGAGATACAGATGCGCAGTATTTT

v_gene: TRBV5-1
d_gene: TRBD1
len: 16
abundance: .
j_gene: TRBJ2-2
CDR3aa: CASSRGPDRVTGELFF
CDR3nt: TGCGCCAGCAGCCGGGGCCCGGACAGGGTTACCGGGGAGCTGTTTTTT

v_gene: TRBV7-2
d_gene: .
len: 16
abundance: few
j_gene: TRBJ1-6
CDR3aa: CASSFVRTSARSPLHF
CDR3nt: TGTGCCAGCAGCTTTGTCAGGACCTCTGCCAGGTCACCCCTCCACTTT

v_gene: TRBV5-4
d_gene: .
len: 13
abundance: few
j_gene: TRBJ1-2
CDR3aa: CASSFTGIYGYTF
CDR3nt: TGTGCCAGCAGCTTCACCGGGATCTATGGCTACACCTTC

v_gene: TRBV7-1
d_gene: .
len: 15
abundance: .
j_gene: TRBJ2-7
CDR3aa: CASSLVADARREQYF
CDR3nt: TGTGCCAGCAGCTTAGTGGCGGACGCCCGGAGAGAGCAGTACTTC

v_gene: TRBV21-1
d_gene: .
len: 18
abundance: once
j_gene: TRBJ2-7
CDR3aa: CASSRRAKGTESSYEQYF
CDR3nt: TGTGCCAGCAGCCGTCGCGCGAAGGGGACAGAGAGCTCCTACGAGCAGTACTTC

v_gene: TRBV15
d_gene: TRBD1
len: 13
abundance: .
j_gene: TRBJ2-2
CDR3aa: CATSRHDRAELFF
CDR3nt: TGTGCCACCAGCAGACACGACAGGGCCGAGCTGTTTTTT

v_gene: TRBV10-1
d_gene: .
len: 15
abundance: .
j_gene: TRBJ2-3
CDR3aa: CASSEWRGGTDTQYF
CDR3nt: TGCGCCAGCAGTGAGTGGCGGGGTGGCACAGATACGCAGTATTTT

v_gene: TRBV19
d_gene: .
len: 13
abundance: .
j_gene: TRBJ2-7
CDR3aa: CASSLSRGYEQYF
CDR3nt: TGTGCCAGTAGTCTATCACGGGGATACGAGCAGTACTTC

v_gene: TRBV7-5
d_gene: .
len: 14
abundance: .
j_gene: TRBJ2-7
CDR3aa: CASSPPSTSHEQYF
CDR3nt: TGTGCCAGCAGCCCCCCTTCGACTAGCCACGAGCAGTACTTC

v_gene: TRBV10-3
d_gene: .
len: 17
abundance: few
j_gene: TRBJ2-2
CDR3aa: CAISDLYRDHGTGELFF
CDR3nt: TGTGCCATCAGTGACTTATACCGGGACCATGGAACCGGGGAGCTGTTTTTT

v_gene: TRBV7-3
d_gene: TRBD2
len: 15
abundance: .
j_gene: TRBJ2-5
CDR3aa: CASSPSGTRGETQYF
CDR3nt: TGTGCCAGCAGCCCGTCCGGGACGCGGGGGGAGACCCAGTACTTC

v_gene: TRBV30
d_gene: TRBD1
len: 18
abundance: .
j_gene: TRBJ2-6
CDR3aa: CAWTPPGTGLSGANVLTF
CDR3nt: TGTGCCTGGACCCCGCCCGGGACAGGCCTCTCTGGGGCCAACGTCCTGACTTTC

v_gene: TRBV5-1
d_gene: .
len: 14
abundance: few
j_gene: TRBJ2-3
CDR3aa: CASYTGTSTDTQYF
CDR3nt: TGCGCCAGTTACACTGGAACTAGCACAGATACGCAGTATTTT

v_gene: TRBV28
d_gene: .
len: 12
abundance: .
j_gene: TRBJ1-1
CDR3aa: CASSFPPEEAFF
CDR3nt: TGTGCCAGCAGTTTTCCCCCCGAGGAAGCTTTCTTT

v_gene: TRBV4-2
d_gene: TRBD2
len: 18
abundance: .
j_gene: TRBJ2-3
CDR3aa: CASSHEPGLAGGTDTQYF
CDR3nt: TGTGCCAGCAGCCACGAACCTGGACTAGCGGGGGGCACAGATACGCAGTATTTT

v_gene: TRBV5-1
d_gene: .
len: 10
abundance: .
j_gene: TRBJ2-5
CDR3aa: CASRRKTQYF
CDR3nt: TGCGCCTCCAGGAGGAAGACCCAGTACTTC

v_gene: TRBV11-3
d_gene: TRBD2
len: 16
abundance: few
j_gene: TRBJ2-5
CDR3aa: CASSLVVLAGAETQYF
CDR3nt: TGTGCCAGCAGCTTAGTTGTGCTAGCGGGGGCTGAGACCCAGTACTTC

v_gene: TRBV6-6
d_gene: .
len: 13
abundance: .
j_gene: TRBJ2-3
CDR3aa: CASSSPTGDTQYF
CDR3nt: TGTGCCAGCAGTTCCCCCACGGGAGATACGCAGTATTTT

v_gene: TRBV11-3
d_gene: .
len: 12
abundance: .
j_gene: TRBJ2-3
CDR3aa: CASSRTGLEQYF
CDR3nt: TGTGCCAGCAGCCGGACCGGGCTAGAGCAGTATTTT

v_gene: TRBV2
d_gene: .
len: 15
abundance: once
j_gene: TRBJ2-5
CDR3aa: CATEGSPPKQETQYF
CDR3nt: TGTGCCACGGAAGGCAGCCCCCCCAAACAAGAGACCCAGTACTTC

v_gene: TRBV7-3
d_gene: .
len: 14
abundance: once
j_gene: TRBJ2-2
CDR3aa: CASSPGPNTGELFF
CDR3nt: TGTGCCAGCAGCCCCGGGCCCAACACCGGGGAGCTGTTTTTT

v_gene: TRBV11-2
d_gene: TRBD1
len: 16
abundance: .
j_gene: TRBJ1-3
CDR3aa: CASSFNIGTVGNTIYF
CDR3nt: TGTGCCAGCAGCTTCAACATTGGGACAGTCGGAAACACCATATATTTT

v_gene: TRBV11-2
d_gene: TRBD2
len: 14
abundance: .
j_gene: TRBJ2-1
CDR3aa: CASSFRGGDNEQFF
CDR3nt: TGTGCCAGCAGCTTTCGCGGGGGAGACAATGAGCAGTTCTTC

v_gene: TRBV7-2
d_gene: .
len: 15
abundance: .
j_gene: TRBJ1-1
CDR3aa: CASSLERPGTYEAFF
CDR3nt: TGTGCCAGCAGCTTAGAAAGACCGGGAACTTATGAAGCTTTCTTT

v_gene: TRBV6-5
d_gene: TRBD1
len: 15
abundance: .
j_gene: TRBJ1-2
CDR3aa: CASSYSNTGEYGYTF
CDR3nt: TGTGCCAGCAGTTACTCGAACACAGGGGAATATGGCTACACCTTC

v_gene: TRBV4-3
d_gene: .
len: 12
abundance: .
j_gene: TRBJ1-1
CDR3aa: CASSQTGAEAFF
CDR3nt: TGCGCCAGCAGCCAAACGGGAGCTGAAGCTTTCTTT

v_gene: TRBV27
d_gene: .
len: 10
abundance: large
j_gene: TRBJ2-3
CDR3aa: CASGIGSLVF
CDR3nt: TGTGCCAGCGGGATCGGGTCGCTGGTTTTT

v_gene: TRBV15
d_gene: .
len: 14
abundance: .
j_gene: TRBJ2-3
CDR3aa: CATSSYFSTDTQYF
CDR3nt: TGTGCCACCAGCAGTTACTTTTCCACAGATACGCAGTATTTT

v_gene: TRBV7-6
d_gene: .
len: 14
abundance: .
j_gene: TRBJ2-7
CDR3aa: CASSAAPGVAEQYF
CDR3nt: TGTGCCAGCAGCGCCGCCCCAGGGGTAGCAGAGCAGTACTTC

v_gene: TRBV16
d_gene: .
len: 14
abundance: .
j_gene: TRBJ1-2
CDR3aa: CASSQSAGEYGYTF
CDR3nt: TGTGCCAGCAGCCAATCCGCGGGGGAATATGGCTACACCTTC

v_gene: TRBV7-8
d_gene: TRBD1
len: 17
abundance: .
j_gene: TRBJ2-3
CDR3aa: CASSPRRTGGAGDTQYF
CDR3nt: TGTGCCAGCAGCCCGAGACGGACAGGGGGCGCAGGAGATACGCAGTATTTT

v_gene: TRBV7-8
d_gene: .
len: 15
abundance: .
j_gene: TRBJ2-7
CDR3aa: CASSILLGAPHEQYF
CDR3nt: TGTGCCAGCAGCATTCTACTGGGCGCTCCCCACGAGCAGTACTTC

v_gene: TRBV6-5
d_gene: .
len: 15
abundance: .
j_gene: TRBJ1-5
CDR3aa: CASSYGDWEGQPQHF
CDR3nt: TGTGCCAGCAGTTATGGGGACTGGGAGGGGCAGCCCCAGCATTTT

v_gene: TRBV6-1
d_gene: TRBD1
len: 15
abundance: .
j_gene: TRBJ1-1
CDR3aa: CASSAPDRGLTEAFF
CDR3nt: TGTGCCAGCAGTGCCCCGGACAGGGGGCTGACTGAAGCTTTCTTT

v_gene: TRBV28
d_gene: .
len: 12
abundance: .
j_gene: TRBJ2-1
CDR3aa: CASRYQANEQFF
CDR3nt: TGTGCCAGCAGATACCAGGCCAATGAGCAGTTCTTC